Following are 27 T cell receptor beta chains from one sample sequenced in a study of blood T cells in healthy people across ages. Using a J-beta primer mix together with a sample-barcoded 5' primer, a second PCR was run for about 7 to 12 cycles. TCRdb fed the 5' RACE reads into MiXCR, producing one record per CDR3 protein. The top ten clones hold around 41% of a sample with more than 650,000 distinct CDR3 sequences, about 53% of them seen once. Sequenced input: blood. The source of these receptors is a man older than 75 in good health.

This CDR3 is CATSPRRQGNYNEQFF. The CDR3 nucleotides are TGTGCCACCAGTCCTAGGCGACAGGGGAATTACAATGAGCAGTTCTTC. The genes are TRBV24-1 and TRBJ2-1; TRBD1 matches 8 bases. With V trimmed by 6 bases and J by 4 bases, 10 bases remained unmatched. There are 16 residues in the CDR3. Germline CDR1 and CDR2: KGHDR and SFDVKD.

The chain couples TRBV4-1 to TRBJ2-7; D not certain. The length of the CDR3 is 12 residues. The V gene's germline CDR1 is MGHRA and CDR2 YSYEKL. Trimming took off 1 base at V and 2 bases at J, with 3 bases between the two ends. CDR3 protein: CASSQVAYEQYF. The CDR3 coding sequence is TGCGCCAGCAGCCAAGTTGCCTACGAGCAGTACTTC.

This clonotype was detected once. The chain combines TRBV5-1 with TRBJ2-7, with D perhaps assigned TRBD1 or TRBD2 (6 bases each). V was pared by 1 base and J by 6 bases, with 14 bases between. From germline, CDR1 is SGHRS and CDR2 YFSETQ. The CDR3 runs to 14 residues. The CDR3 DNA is TGCGCCAGCAGCTTGACGGGACCGGGGGCCGAGCAGTACTTC. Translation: CASSLTGPGAEQYF.

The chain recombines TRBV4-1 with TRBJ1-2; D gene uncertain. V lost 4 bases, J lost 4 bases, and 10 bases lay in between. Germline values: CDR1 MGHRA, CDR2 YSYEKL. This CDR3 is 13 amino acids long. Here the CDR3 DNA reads TGCGCCAGCAGCCGAGTAGGTGCCTATGGCTACACCTTC. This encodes CASSRVGAYGYTF.

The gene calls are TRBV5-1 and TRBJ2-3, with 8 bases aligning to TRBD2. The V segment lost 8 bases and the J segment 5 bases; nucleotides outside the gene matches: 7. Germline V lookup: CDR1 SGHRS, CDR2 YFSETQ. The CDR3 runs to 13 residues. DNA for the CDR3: TGCGCCAGTGAGCGGGAGTCGGAAGATACGCAGTATTTT. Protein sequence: CASERESEDTQYF.

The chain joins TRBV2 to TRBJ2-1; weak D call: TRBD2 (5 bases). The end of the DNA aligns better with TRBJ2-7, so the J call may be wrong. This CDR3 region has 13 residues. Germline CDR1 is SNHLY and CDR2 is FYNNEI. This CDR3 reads CASSQDWSSEQYF. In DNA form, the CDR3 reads TGTGCCAGCAGTCAGGACTGGTCGAGTGAGCAGTACTTC.

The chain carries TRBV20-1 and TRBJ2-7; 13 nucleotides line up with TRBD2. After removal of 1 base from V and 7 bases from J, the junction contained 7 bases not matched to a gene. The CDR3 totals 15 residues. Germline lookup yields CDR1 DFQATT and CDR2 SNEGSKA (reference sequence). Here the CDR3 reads CSARVLAGGPSEQYF. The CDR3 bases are TGCAGTGCTAGAGTACTAGCGGGAGGGCCTAGTGAGCAGTACTTC.

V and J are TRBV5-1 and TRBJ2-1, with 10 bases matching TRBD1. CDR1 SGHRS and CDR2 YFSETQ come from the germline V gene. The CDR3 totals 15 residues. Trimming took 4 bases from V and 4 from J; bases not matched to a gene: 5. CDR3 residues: CASSGRTGGYNEQFF. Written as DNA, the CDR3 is TGCGCCAGCAGCGGGAGGACAGGGGGTTACAATGAGCAGTTCTTC.

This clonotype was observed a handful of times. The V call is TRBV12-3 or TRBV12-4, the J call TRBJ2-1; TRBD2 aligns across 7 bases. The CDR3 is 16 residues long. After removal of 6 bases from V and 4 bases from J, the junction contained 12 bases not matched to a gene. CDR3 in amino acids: CASSSHWREPYNEQFF. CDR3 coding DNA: TGTGCCAGCAGCTCCCACTGGCGGGAGCCTTACAATGAGCAGTTCTTC.

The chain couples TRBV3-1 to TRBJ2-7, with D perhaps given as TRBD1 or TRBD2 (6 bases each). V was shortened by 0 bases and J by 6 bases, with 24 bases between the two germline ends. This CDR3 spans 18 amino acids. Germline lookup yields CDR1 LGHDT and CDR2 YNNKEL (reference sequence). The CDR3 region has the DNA TGTGCCAGCAGCCAAGATGCCCCCCCACCGGAGGGGGAGCTCGAGCAGTACTTC. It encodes CASSQDAPPPEGELEQYF.

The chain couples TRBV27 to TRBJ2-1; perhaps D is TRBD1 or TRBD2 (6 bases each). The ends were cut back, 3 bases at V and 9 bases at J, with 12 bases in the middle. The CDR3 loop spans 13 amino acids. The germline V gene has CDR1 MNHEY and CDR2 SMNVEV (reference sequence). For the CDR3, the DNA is TGTGCCAGCAGTTTTTCCGGGGGCAGTGAGCAGTTCTTC. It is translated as CASSFSGGSEQFF.

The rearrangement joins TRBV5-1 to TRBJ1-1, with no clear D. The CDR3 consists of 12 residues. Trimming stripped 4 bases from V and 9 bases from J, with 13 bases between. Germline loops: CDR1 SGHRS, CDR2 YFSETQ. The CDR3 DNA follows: TGCGCCAGCAGCGCGACTGCCGAGAAAGCTTTCTTT. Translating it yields CASSATAEKAFF.

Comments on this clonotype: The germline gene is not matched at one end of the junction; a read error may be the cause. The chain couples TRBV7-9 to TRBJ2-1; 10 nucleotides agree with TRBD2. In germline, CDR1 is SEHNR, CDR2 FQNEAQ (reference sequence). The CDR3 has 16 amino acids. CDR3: CASSFLAGALYNGQFF. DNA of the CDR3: TGTGCCAGCAGCTTCCTAGCGGGGGCCCTTTACAATGGGCAGTTCTTC. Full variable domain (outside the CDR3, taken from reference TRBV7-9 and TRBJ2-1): DTGVSQNPRHKITKRGQNVTFRCDPISEHNRLYWYRQTLGQGPEFLTYFQNEAQLEKSRLLSDRFSAERPKGSFSTLEIQRTEQGDSAMYLCASSFLAGALYNGQFFGPGTRLTVL.

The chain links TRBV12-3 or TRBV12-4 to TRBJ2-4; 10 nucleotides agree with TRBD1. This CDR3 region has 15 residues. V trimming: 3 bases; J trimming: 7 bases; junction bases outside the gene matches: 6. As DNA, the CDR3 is TGTGCCAGCAGTTTTTGGGGACAGGGGTCCAACATTCAGTACTTC. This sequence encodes CASSFWGQGSNIQYF.

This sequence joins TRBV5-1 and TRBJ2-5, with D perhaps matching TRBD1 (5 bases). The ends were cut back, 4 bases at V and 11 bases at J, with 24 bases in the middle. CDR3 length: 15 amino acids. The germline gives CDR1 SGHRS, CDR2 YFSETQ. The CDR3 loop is CASSRDVGPINEQYF. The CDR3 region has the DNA TGCGCCAGCAGCCGTGATGTGGGGCCCATCAATGAGCAGTACTTC.

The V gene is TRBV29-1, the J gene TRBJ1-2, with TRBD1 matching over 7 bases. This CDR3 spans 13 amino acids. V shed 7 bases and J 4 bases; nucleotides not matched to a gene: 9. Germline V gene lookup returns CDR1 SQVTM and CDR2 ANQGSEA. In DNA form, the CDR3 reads TGCAGCGCTGGGGACAGAACGGGCTATGGCTACACCTTC. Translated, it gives CSAGDRTGYGYTF.

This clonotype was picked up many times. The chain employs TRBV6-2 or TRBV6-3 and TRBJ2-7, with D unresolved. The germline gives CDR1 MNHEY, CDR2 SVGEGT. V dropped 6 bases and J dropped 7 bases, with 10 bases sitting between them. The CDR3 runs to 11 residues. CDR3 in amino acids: CASSSSNEQYF. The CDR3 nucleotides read TGTGCCAGCAGCTCCTCCAATGAGCAGTACTTC.

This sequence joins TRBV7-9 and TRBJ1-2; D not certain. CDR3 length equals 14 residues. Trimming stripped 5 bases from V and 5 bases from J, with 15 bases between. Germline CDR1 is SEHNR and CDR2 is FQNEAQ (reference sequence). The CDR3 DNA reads TGTGCCAGCAGCCAAGTGGGAGGTACATATGGCTACACCTTC. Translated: CASSQVGGTYGYTF.

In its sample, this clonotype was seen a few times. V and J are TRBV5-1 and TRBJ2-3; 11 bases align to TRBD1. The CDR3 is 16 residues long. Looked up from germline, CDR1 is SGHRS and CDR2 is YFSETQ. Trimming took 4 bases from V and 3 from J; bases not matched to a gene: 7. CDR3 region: CASSETGTGGTDTQYF. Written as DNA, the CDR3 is TGCGCCAGCAGCGAAACCGGGACAGGGGGGACAGATACGCAGTATTTT.

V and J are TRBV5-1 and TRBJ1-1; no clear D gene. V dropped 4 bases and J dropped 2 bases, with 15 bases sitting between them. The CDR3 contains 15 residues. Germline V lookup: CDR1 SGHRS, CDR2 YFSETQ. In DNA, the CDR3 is TGCGCCAGCAGCACCCAATCGAGGGCCAACACTGAAGCTTTCTTT. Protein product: CASSTQSRANTEAFF.

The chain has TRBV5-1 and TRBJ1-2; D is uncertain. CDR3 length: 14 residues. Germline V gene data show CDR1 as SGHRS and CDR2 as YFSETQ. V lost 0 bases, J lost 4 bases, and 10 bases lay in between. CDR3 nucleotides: TGCGCCAGCAGCTTGGACGGCAGAGGCTATGGCTACACCTTC. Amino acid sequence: CASSLDGRGYGYTF. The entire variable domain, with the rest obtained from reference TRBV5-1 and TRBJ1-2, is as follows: KAGVTQTPRYLIKTRGQQVTLSCSPISGHRSVSWYQQTPGQGLQFLFEYFSETQRNKGNFPGRFSGRQFSNSRSEMNVSTLELGDSALYLCASSLDGRGYGYTFGSGTRLTVV.

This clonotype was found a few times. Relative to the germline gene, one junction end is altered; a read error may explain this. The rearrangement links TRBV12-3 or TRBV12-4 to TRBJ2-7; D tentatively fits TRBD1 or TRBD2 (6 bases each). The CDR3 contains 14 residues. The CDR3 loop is CASSLGGNFDEQYF. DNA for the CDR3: TGTGCCAGCAGTCTAGGGGGGAATTTTGACGAGCAGTACTTT.

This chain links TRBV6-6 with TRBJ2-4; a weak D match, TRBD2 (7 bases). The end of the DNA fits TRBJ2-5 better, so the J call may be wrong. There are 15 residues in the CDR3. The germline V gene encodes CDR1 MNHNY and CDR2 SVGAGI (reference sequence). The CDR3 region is CASSLPRGAVETQYF. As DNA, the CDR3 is TGTGCCAGCAGTCTCCCTCGGGGGGCAGTGGAGACCCAGTACTTC.

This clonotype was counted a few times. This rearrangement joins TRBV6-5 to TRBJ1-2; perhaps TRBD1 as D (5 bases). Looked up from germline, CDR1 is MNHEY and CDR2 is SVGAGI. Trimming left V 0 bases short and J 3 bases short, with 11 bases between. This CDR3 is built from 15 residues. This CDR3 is CASSYSSRDHYGYTF. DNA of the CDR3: TGTGCCAGCAGTTACTCGAGCAGGGATCACTATGGCTACACCTTC.

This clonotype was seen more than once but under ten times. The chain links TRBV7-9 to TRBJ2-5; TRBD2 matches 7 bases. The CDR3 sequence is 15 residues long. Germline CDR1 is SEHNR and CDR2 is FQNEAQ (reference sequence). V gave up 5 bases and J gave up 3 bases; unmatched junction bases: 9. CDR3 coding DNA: TGTGCCAGCAGCGAAACTAGCGCAGTAAAAGAGACCCAGTACTTC. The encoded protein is CASSETSAVKETQYF.

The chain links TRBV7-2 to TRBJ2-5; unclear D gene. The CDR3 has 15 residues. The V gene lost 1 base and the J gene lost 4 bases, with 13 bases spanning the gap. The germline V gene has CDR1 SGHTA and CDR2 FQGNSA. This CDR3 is CASSLGRKVGETQYF. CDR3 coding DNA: TGTGCCAGCAGCTTAGGGCGGAAGGTGGGAGAGACCCAGTACTTC.

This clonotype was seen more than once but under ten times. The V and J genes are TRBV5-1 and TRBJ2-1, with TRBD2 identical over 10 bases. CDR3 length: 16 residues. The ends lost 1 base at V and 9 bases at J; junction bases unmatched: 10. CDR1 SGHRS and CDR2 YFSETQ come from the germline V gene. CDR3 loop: CASSLSGTSARGEQFF. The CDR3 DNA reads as TGCGCCAGCAGCTTGTCCGGGACTAGCGCCCGGGGTGAGCAGTTCTTC.